This TCR beta chain originates from a study of tumor and adjacent non-tumor tissue in lung cancer. Study-level information: There were around 11 adenocarcinoma, 2 squamous cell carcinoma and 1 small cell lung cancer cases. Each sample yielded 3.5 million to 4.5 million productive TCRbeta reads on average. Findings of the study overall: Tumor TCR diversity, when higher, was linked to shorter survival.

This clonotype is classed as medium-sized. Its antigen is still unknown. This CDR3 is 15 amino acids long. Germline loops: CDR1 SGHRS, CDR2 YFSETQ. J lost 2 bases, V lost 4 bases, and 7 bases had no gene match. No cell sorting was done before RNA was extracted from the tissue. This non-tumor lung sample came from over 3 cm beyond the tumor edge. A modified ARM-PCR protocol with three rounds of nested PCR amplified TCRbeta. TCRdb independently ran MiXCR on the multiplex PCR reads; one entry per CDR3 protein. The sample lists about 98,000 distinct CDR3 sequences, roughly 78% occurring once. This receptor was taken from a man aged 55 to 70 with small cell lung cancer. The chain uses TRBV5-1 and TRBJ2-3, with 7 bases that match TRBD1. Sequences were obtained from distant non-tumor lung tissue. The CDR3 loop reads CASSPVGQVTDTQYF. The CDR3 nucleotides read TGCGCCAGCAGCCCGGTTGGACAGGTCACAGATACGCAGTATTTT.